This T cell receptor beta chain was recorded in a study of blood T cell repertoires in COVID-19. Study summary: Specimens from acute and convalescent COVID-19 originated in the United States, Italy and Spain. PBMCs, B-cell-depleted T cells, or T cells provided the cDNA or gDNA that made up the material.

Original handling: Reference gene primers were amplified, and this amplification served to estimate nucleated cell counts. Using immunoSEQ multiplex PCR, the repertoire was profiled, and TCRdb retains in-frame clones only, with some absent. D and trimming come from the DNA, and the V and J calls and clone size come from that table. Among approximately 400,000 clones listed, more than 80% were seen once. The germline V gene encodes CDR1 LGHDT and CDR2 YNNKEL (reference sequence). V was trimmed by 3 bases and J by 3 bases, leaving 11 bases between them. This CDR3 is 14 amino acids long. The V and J genes are TRBV3-1 (or the pseudogene TRBV3-2) and TRBJ1-2; perhaps TRBD1 as D (6 bases). Sequenced material: peripheral blood. The clonotype was recovered from a middle-aged man with acute or convalescent COVID-19. CDR3: CASSHRGVDYGYTF. The DNA of the CDR3 is TGTGCCAGCAGCCACAGGGGAGTAGACTATGGCTACACCTTC.